This TCR beta chain was recovered during a study of shared clonotypes between healthy human individuals. V dropped 2 bases and J dropped 8; count of bases not matched to a gene: 6. CDR3 length: 15 residues. CDR1 and CDR2 from the germline V gene are MNHEY and SVGAGI. TCRdb keeps only in-frame clones here, not all; method: immunoSEQ multiplex PCR. This table has millions of clones, roughly nine tenths appearing once. Sequenced material: naive CD4+ T cells sorted from blood. As to subset: CD45RA+ positively selected. This TCR was sampled from a man younger than 35 in good health. The chain links TRBV6-5 to TRBJ1-6; 7 positions agree with TRBD1. CDR3 sequence: CASSYAGTAYSPLHF. CDR3 nucleotide sequence: TGTGCCAGCAGTTACGCTGGGACAGCTTATTCACCCCTCCACTTT.